Listed below are T cell receptor beta chains from one sample, sequenced in a study of T-cell memory formation after mild COVID-19. TCRdb redid the calling of the 5' RACE reads with MiXCR, one entry per CDR3 protein. The sample shows 350,000 to 450,000 distinct CDR3 sequences, approximately 20% of them seen only once. Source material: PBMCs or a T cell subset sorted from them (not recorded which). The receptors were gathered from an adult woman who had mild COVID-19 (a few samples of this study predate the infection). Cell type and time point are not known. Both conserved end residues are part of each CDR3. D genes are given only for firm matches. The size field is filled for only some rows; it gives once, few, many or a size class.

few,TRBJ2-1,TRBV7-3,NA,CASSSPRGEQFF,TGTGCCAGCAGCTCGCCGAGAGGAGAGCAGTTCTTC
NA,TRBJ2-2,TRBV20-1,TRBD2,CSARVLAENTGELFF,TGCAGTGCTAGAGTGCTAGCGGAGAACACCGGGGAGCTGTTTTTT
NA,TRBJ2-3,TRBV7-2,NA,CASSFLVEATQYF,TGTGCCAGCAGCTTTCTGGTCGAGGCGACGCAGTATTTT
few,TRBJ1-3,TRBV7-9,NA,CASSFGGGEAGNTIYF,TGTGCCAGCAGCTTCGGGGGTGGGGAGGCTGGAAACACCATATATTTT
many,TRBJ2-7,TRBV12-3/TRBV12-4,NA,CASSPRPYEQYF,TGTGCCAGCAGTCCACGACCCTACGAGCAGTACTTC
few,TRBJ2-6,TRBV7-9,TRBD1,CASSPGQGLSSGANVLTF,TGTGCCAGCAGCCCCGGACAGGGTTTGAGCTCTGGGGCCAACGTCCTGACTTTC
NA,TRBJ2-2,TRBV5-1,NA,CASRVGGINTGELFF,TGCGCCAGCAGGGTTGGAGGGATAAACACCGGGGAGCTGTTTTTT
few,TRBJ2-3,TRBV7-9,NA,CASSLEAGLPDFTDTQYF,TGTGCCAGCAGCTTAGAGGCCGGACTACCGGATTTCACAGATACGCAGTATTTT
NA,TRBJ1-6,TRBV2,NA,CASSDQGLNSPLHF,TGTGCCAGCAGTGACCAGGGGCTTAATTCACCCCTCCACTTT
NA,TRBJ1-2,TRBV6-1,NA,CASSDMRRQGYGYTF,TGTGCCAGCAGTGACATGAGGAGGCAGGGGTATGGCTACACCTTC
NA,TRBJ2-7,TRBV5-1,TRBD1,CASGTEAASYEQYF,TGCGCCAGCGGGACAGAGGCCGCATCCTACGAGCAGTACTTC
NA,TRBJ1-1,TRBV5-1,NA,CASSWHGRVNTEAFF,TGCGCCAGCAGCTGGCACGGACGGGTGAACACTGAAGCTTTCTTT
NA,TRBJ2-7,TRBV27,TRBD2,CASSLASGGHYYEQYF,TGTGCCAGCAGTTTAGCTAGCGGGGGGCATTACTACGAGCAGTACTTC
NA,TRBJ2-5,TRBV5-1,NA,CASSLELSGGGRETQYF,TGCGCCAGCAGCTTGGAATTGTCAGGGGGAGGACGAGAGACCCAGTACTTC
few,TRBJ2-7,TRBV5-1,NA,CASSLVSGDEQYF,TGCGCCAGCAGCTTGGTCTCTGGGGACGAGCAGTACTTC
NA,TRBJ2-5,TRBV4-1,TRBD2,CASSHGTSGAETQYF,TGCGCCAGCAGCCACGGGACTAGCGGGGCGGAGACCCAGTACTTC
NA,TRBJ1-4,TRBV9,NA,CASSVALGANEKLFF,TGTGCCAGCAGCGTAGCTCTAGGGGCTAATGAAAAACTGTTTTTT
many,TRBJ2-3,TRBV4-3,TRBD2,CASSQDWRENTDTQYF,TGCGCCAGCAGCCAAGATTGGCGGGAGAACACAGATACGCAGTATTTT
few,TRBJ1-3,TRBV3-1,TRBD1,CASSQVGQVKNTIYF,TGTGCCAGCAGCCAAGTGGGACAGGTCAAGAACACCATATATTTT
NA,TRBJ1-2,TRBV29-1,NA,CSVVSGNYGYTF,TGCAGCGTTGTGAGTGGTAACTATGGCTACACCTTC
few,TRBJ1-2,TRBV7-9,NA,CASSGPSYGYTF,TGTGCCAGCAGCGGGCCCAGCTATGGCTACACCTTC
few,TRBJ1-6,TRBV5-1,NA,CASSLAGTPNSPLHF,TGCGCCAGCAGCTTGGCCGGGACACCTAATTCACCCCTCCACTTT
NA,TRBJ2-1,TRBV7-9,NA,CASSLAPGYNEQFF,TGTGCCAGCAGCTTAGCGCCGGGGTACAATGAGCAGTTCTTC
NA,TRBJ1-4,TRBV5-1,NA,CASSLRPDGGEKLFF,TGCGCCAGCAGCTTGCGTCCGGACGGTGGAGAAAAACTGTTTTTT
NA,TRBJ2-7,TRBV4-1,TRBD1,CASSQATGFMDEQYF,TGCGCCAGCAGCCAAGCGACAGGGTTCATGGACGAGCAGTACTTC
NA,TRBJ2-6,TRBV19,TRBD1,CASSPGQGIISGANVLTF,TGTGCCAGTAGCCCGGGACAGGGGATTATCTCTGGGGCCAACGTCCTGACTTTC
NA,TRBJ2-5,TRBV6-5,NA,CASSTGTQALKTQYF,TGTGCCAGCAGTACCGGGACTCAAGCTTTAAAGACCCAGTACTTC
NA,TRBJ1-2,TRBV5-5,TRBD1,CASSFPGTAYGYTF,TGTGCCAGCAGCTTCCCCGGGACAGCCTATGGCTACACCTTC
NA,TRBJ1-3,TRBV6-1,NA,CASSGTVGNTIYF,TGTGCCAGCAGCGGGACGGTTGGAAACACCATATATTTT
few,TRBJ2-5,TRBV30,NA,CAWAEETQYF,TGTGCCTGGGCAGAAGAGACCCAGTACTTC
few,TRBJ2-7,TRBV7-9,NA,CASSPDPILPSEQYF,TGTGCCAGCAGCCCAGACCCGATCCTACCTAGCGAGCAGTACTTC
NA,TRBJ2-4,TRBV3-2,NA,CASRAFGRRMLKNIQYF,TGTGCCAGCAGGGCTTTTGGGAGGAGGATGCTGAAAAACATTCAGTACTTC
few,TRBJ2-4,TRBV3-1,NA,CASSQEGLAYLAKNIQYF,TGTGCCAGCAGCCAAGAAGGGCTAGCGTATCTAGCCAAAAACATTCAGTACTTC
few,TRBJ2-1,TRBV2,NA,CASSEFDIPSYNEQFF,TGTGCCAGCAGTGAATTTGACATTCCCTCCTACAATGAGCAGTTCTTC
few,TRBJ2-3,TRBV5-4,TRBD2,CASSLGLAGTEHTDTQYF,TGTGCCAGCAGCTTAGGACTAGCGGGGACTGAACACACAGATACGCAGTATTTT
NA,TRBJ1-5,TRBV18,TRBD1,CASSNDRDQPQHF,TGTGCCAGCTCTAACGACAGGGATCAGCCCCAGCATTTT
many,TRBJ1-1,TRBV20-1,NA,CSARGGLNTEAFF,TGCAGTGCTAGAGGGGGGTTGAACACTGAAGCTTTCTTT
few,TRBJ2-2,TRBV14,NA,CASSQAPGEGPFTGELFF,TGTGCCAGCAGCCAAGCGCCAGGGGAGGGCCCCTTCACCGGGGAGCTGTTTTTT
NA,TRBJ2-3,TRBV14,TRBD2,CASSQQLAGGLTDTQYF,TGTGCCAGCAGCCAACAGCTAGCGGGGGGCCTCACAGATACGCAGTATTTT
NA,TRBJ1-1,TRBV4-1,NA,CASSQVGRVAEAFF,TGCGCCAGCAGCCAGGTCGGGAGGGTGGCTGAAGCTTTCTTT
NA,TRBJ1-5,TRBV15,NA,CATAAQVGSNQPQHF,TGTGCCACCGCCGCACAAGTGGGAAGCAATCAGCCCCAGCATTTT
NA,TRBJ1-5,TRBV6-2/TRBV6-3,TRBD1,CASRPVQGAQQPQHF,TGTGCCAGCAGACCCGTTCAGGGGGCTCAACAGCCCCAGCATTTT
NA,TRBJ2-7,TRBV5-1,NA,CASSYPLGEQYF,TGCGCCAGCAGCTACCCGTTGGGAGAGCAGTACTTC
NA,TRBJ2-7,TRBV5-1,TRBD2,CASSLAGAEYEQYF,TGCGCCAGCAGCTTAGCGGGGGCCGAGTACGAGCAGTACTTC
few,TRBJ1-1,TRBV5-1,NA,CASSSTTNTEAFF,TGCGCCAGCAGTTCAACGACGAACACTGAAGCTTTCTTT
few,TRBJ2-1,TRBV5-6,TRBD1,CASSFGTGEGEQFF,TGTGCCAGCAGCTTCGGGACAGGGGAGGGTGAGCAGTTCTTC
NA,TRBJ2-3,TRBV4-2,TRBD2,CASSQDYSGGGDTQYF,TGTGCCAGCAGCCAAGATTACAGCGGGGGAGGAGATACGCAGTATTTT